This TCR beta chain appears in the sequencing data of a study of blood T cell repertoires in COVID-19. The wider study: Acute and convalescent COVID-19 samples came from the United States, Italy and Spain. Sources were T cells, B-cell-depleted T cells, or PBMCs; the material itself was cDNA or gDNA.

This clone turned up a few times. Germline CDR1 is KGHSH and CDR2 is LQKENI. Deletions cut 3 bases from V and 4 bases from J, with 7 bases between. This CDR3 is 12 amino acids long. Profiling relied on immunoSEQ multiplex PCR, and the TCRdb table lists in-frame clones only, not all of them. The sample contains some 70,000 clones, around 82% of which appear only once. This TCR was recovered from a woman aged 55-70 years with acute or convalescent COVID-19. J is TRBJ2-7 and V is TRBV18; D might be TRBD2 (6 bases). Source material: peripheral blood. The CDR3 here is CASSPGTYEQYF. DNA for the CDR3: TGTGCCAGCTCACCCGGGACTTACGAGCAGTACTTC.